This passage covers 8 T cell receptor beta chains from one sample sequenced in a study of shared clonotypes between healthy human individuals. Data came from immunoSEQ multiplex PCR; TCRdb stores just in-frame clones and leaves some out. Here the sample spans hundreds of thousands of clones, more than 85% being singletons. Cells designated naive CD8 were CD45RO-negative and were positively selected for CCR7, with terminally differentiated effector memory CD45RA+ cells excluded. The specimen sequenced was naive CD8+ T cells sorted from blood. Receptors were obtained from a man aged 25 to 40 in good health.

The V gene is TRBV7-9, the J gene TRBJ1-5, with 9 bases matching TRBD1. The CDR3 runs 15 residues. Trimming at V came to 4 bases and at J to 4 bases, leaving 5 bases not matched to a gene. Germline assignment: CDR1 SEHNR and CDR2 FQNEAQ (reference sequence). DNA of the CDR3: TGTGCCAGCAGCTCAGGGACAGGGAGTAATCAGCCCCAGCATTTT. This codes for CASSSGTGSNQPQHF.

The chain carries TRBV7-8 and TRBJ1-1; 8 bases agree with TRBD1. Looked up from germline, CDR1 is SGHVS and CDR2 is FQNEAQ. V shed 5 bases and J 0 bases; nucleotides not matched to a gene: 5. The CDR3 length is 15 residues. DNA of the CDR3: TGTGCCAGCAGCAAAGGACAGGGAATGAACACTGAAGCTTTCTTT. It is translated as CASSKGQGMNTEAFF.

The CDR3 nucleotides are TGTGCCAGCAGCTTAGTGGAAGCGGGGGCGCTGGGCTACACCTTC. This encodes CASSLVEAGALGYTF. This chain links TRBV7-9 with TRBJ1-2, with a weak D call TRBD1 (6 bases). This CDR3 comprises 15 residues. From germline, CDR1 is SEHNR and CDR2 FQNEAQ (reference sequence). V was cut by 1 base and J by 8 bases, with 17 bases left in between.

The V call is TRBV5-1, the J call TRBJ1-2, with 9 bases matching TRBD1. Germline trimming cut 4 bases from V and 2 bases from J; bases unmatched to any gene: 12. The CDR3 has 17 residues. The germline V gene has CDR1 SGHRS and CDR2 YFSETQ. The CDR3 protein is CASSPTGTGILNYGYTF. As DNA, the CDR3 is TGCGCCAGCAGCCCCACCGGGACAGGGATTCTGAACTATGGCTACACCTTC. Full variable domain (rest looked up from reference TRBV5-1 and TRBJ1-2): KAGVTQTPRYLIKTRGQQVTLSCSPISGHRSVSWYQQTPGQGLQFLFEYFSETQRNKGNFPGRFSGRQFSNSRSEMNVSTLELGDSALYLCASSPTGTGILNYGYTFGSGTRLTVV.

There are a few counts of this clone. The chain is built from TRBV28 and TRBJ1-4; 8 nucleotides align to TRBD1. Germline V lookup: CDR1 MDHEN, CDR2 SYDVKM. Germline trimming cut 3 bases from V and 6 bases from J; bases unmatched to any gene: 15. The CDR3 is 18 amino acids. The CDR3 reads CASSFRQGPSLTYEKLFF. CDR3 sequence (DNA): TGTGCCAGCAGTTTTCGACAGGGGCCTTCCCTGACTTATGAAAAACTGTTTTTT.

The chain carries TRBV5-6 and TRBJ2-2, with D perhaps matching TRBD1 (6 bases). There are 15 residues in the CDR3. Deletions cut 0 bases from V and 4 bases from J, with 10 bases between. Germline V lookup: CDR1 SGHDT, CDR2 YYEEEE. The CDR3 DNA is TGTGCCAGCAGCTTGGATATACAGGGCACCGGGGAGCTGTTTTTT. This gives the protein CASSLDIQGTGELFF.

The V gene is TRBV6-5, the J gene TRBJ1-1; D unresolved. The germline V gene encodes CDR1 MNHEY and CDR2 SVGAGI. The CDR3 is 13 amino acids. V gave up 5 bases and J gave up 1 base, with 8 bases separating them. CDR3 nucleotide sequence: TGTGCCAGCAGTCAAGGACCGAACACTGAAGCTTTCTTT. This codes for CASSQGPNTEAFF.

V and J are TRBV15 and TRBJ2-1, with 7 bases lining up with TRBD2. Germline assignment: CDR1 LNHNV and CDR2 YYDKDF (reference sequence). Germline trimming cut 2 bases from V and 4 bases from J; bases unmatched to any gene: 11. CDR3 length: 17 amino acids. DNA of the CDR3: TGTGCCACCAGCAGACGTAGCCCAGGACTAGTATACAATGAGCAGTTCTTC. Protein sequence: CATSRRSPGLVYNEQFF.